The 29 T cell receptor beta chains given below trace back to one sample, sequenced in a study of blood T cell repertoires in COVID-19. Assay: immunoSEQ multiplex PCR; the TCRdb copy retains only in-frame clones and omits some. This sample has about 81,000 clones; around 91% occur once, and the top ten carry 1.5% to 2%. Material for sequencing was peripheral blood. The source is a woman between 50 and 59 years old in a cohort sampled during active COVID-19.

V gene TRBV6-6 combines with J gene TRBJ2-7; 10 bases fit TRBD1. The CDR3 totals 14 residues. Germline V CDR1 and CDR2: MNHNY, SVGAGI (reference sequence). V lost 4 bases and J lost 5; bases outside the gene matches: 5. This CDR3 reads CASSSGTGVNEQYF. DNA of the CDR3: TGTGCCAGCAGTTCCGGGACAGGGGTCAACGAGCAGTACTTC.

With regard to this clone: Compared with germline, one end of the junction differs, possibly owing to a read error. The gene calls are TRBV2 and TRBJ1-1; tentatively, D is TRBD1 (6 bases). This CDR3 has 13 residues. CDR1 is SNHLY, CDR2 FYNNEI, per germline. CDR3 region: CASSEGRQAGPDF. As DNA, the CDR3 is TGTGCCAGCAGTGAGGGGAGACAGGCGGGCCCAGATTTT. The whole variable domain, remainder taken from reference TRBV2 and TRBJ1-1, is EPEVTQTPSHQVTQMGQEVILRCVPISNHLYFYWYRQILGQKVEFLVSFYNNEISEKSEIFDDQFSVERPDGSNFTLKIRSTKLEDSAMYFCASSEGRQAGPDFGQGTRLTVV.

V and J are TRBV2 and TRBJ1-4; D is unclear. Trimming took off 3 bases at V and 12 bases at J, with 17 bases between the two ends. The CDR3 is made up of 14 amino acids. CDR1 SNHLY and CDR2 FYNNEI come from the germline V gene. The CDR3 DNA follows: TGTGCCAGCAGTGATTCGAGGGCATCAGGTCAACTGTTTTTT. This gives the protein CASSDSRASGQLFF.

This clone was observed a single time. The chain links TRBV6-6 to TRBJ2-7; D gene uncertain. This CDR3 has 14 amino acids. V was shortened by 2 bases and J by 4 bases, with 12 bases between the two germline ends. Germline V gene sequence: CDR1 MNHNY, CDR2 SVGAGI (reference sequence). The CDR3 coding sequence is TGTGCCAGCAGTTACGGTCGGTTTTATTACGAGCAGTACTTC. This gives the protein CASSYGRFYYEQYF.

The CDR3 is CSASQQGNSPLHF. The CDR3 DNA follows: TGCAGTGCTAGTCAGCAGGGTAATTCACCCCTCCACTTT. The chain joins TRBV20-1 to TRBJ1-6, with TRBD1 as a possible D gene (5 bases). The CDR3 extends over 13 amino acids. The germline gives CDR1 DFQATT, CDR2 SNEGSKA (reference sequence). V dropped 3 bases and J dropped 6 bases, with 9 bases sitting between them.

CDR3 amino acids: CASSLGLRSNYGYTF. CDR3 DNA sequence: TGTGCCAGCTCATTGGGACTGAGGTCTAACTATGGCTACACCTTC. The chain carries TRBV18 and TRBJ1-2; perhaps TRBD1 as D (5 bases). Germline lookup yields CDR1 KGHSH and CDR2 LQKENI. The V end was cut by 5 bases, the J end by 0 bases, with 13 bases between. CDR3 length: 15 amino acids. The full variable domain, rest sourced from reference TRBV18 and TRBJ1-2, is NAGVMQNPRHLVRRRGQEARLRCSPMKGHSHVYWYRQLPEEGLKFMVYLQKENIIDESGMPKERFSAEFPKEGPSILRIQQVVRGDSAAYFCASSLGLRSNYGYTFGSGTRLTVV.

The V call is TRBV28, the J call TRBJ2-4, with 12 positions matching TRBD2. This CDR3 is 18 amino acids long. V shed 2 bases and J 3 bases; nucleotides not matched to a gene: 8. CDR1 and CDR2 from the germline V gene are MDHEN and SYDVKM. The CDR3 loop reads CASSLLAGGPRGKNIQYF. The CDR3 DNA reads as TGTGCCAGCAGTTTACTAGCGGGAGGGCCTAGGGGCAAAAACATTCAGTACTTC.

The V gene is TRBV5-5, the J gene TRBJ1-4; no clear D gene. Trimming shortened V by 2 bases and J by 8 bases, and 7 bases separated the two germline ends. The CDR3 contains 12 residues. Germline lookup yields CDR1 SGHKS and CDR2 YYEKEE (reference sequence). Here the CDR3 reads CASSFELEKLFF. The DNA for the CDR3 is TGTGCCAGCAGCTTCGAGCTCGAAAAACTGTTTTTT.

The chain uses TRBV11-1 and TRBJ2-5; 7 bases line up with TRBD1. The CDR3 contains 13 residues. After removal of 7 bases from V and 4 bases from J, the junction contained 6 bases not matched to a gene. The V gene's germline CDR1 is SGHAT and CDR2 FQDESV (reference sequence). The CDR3 DNA is TGTGCCAGCACCCCACAGGGGCGAGAGACCCAGTACTTC. It translates to CASTPQGRETQYF.

The rearrangement joins TRBV28 to TRBJ1-1; the D is unclear. CDR3 size: 15 residues. The V end was cut by 1 base, the J end by 8 bases, with 17 bases between. Germline values: CDR1 MDHEN, CDR2 SYDVKM. CDR3 residues: CASSLSSPLQQEAFF. In DNA, the CDR3 is TGTGCCAGCAGTTTATCATCCCCCTTACAACAGGAAGCTTTCTTT.

The J gene is TRBJ1-4, the V gene TRBV2, with D unclear. V lost 8 bases and J lost 3, with 13 bases in between. Germline values: CDR1 SNHLY, CDR2 FYNNEI. This CDR3 region has 14 residues. CDR3 coding DNA: TGTGCCAGCCGATACAACGTCGCTAATGAAAAACTGTTTTTT. The encoded protein is CASRYNVANEKLFF.

V usage is TRBV3-1 (or the pseudogene TRBV3-2) and J usage is TRBJ2-2; the match to TRBD2 covers 14 bases. Trimming at V came to 4 bases and at J to 7 bases, leaving 5 bases not matched to a gene. Germline assignment: CDR1 LGHDT and CDR2 YNNKEL (reference sequence). The CDR3 extends over 16 amino acids. The DNA of the CDR3 is TGTGCCAGCAGCCGGGGACTAGCGGGAGTTGGCGGGGAGCTGTTTTTT. Its translation: CASSRGLAGVGGELFF.

The V call is TRBV5-1, the J call TRBJ2-1; possibly TRBD1 for D (6 bases). Germline V gene sequence: CDR1 SGHRS, CDR2 YFSETQ. V was trimmed by 0 bases and J by 3 bases, leaving 13 bases between them. The CDR3 totals 16 residues. DNA of the CDR3: TGCGCCAGCAGCTTGGGTGCAGGGGTGTACTACAATGAGCAGTTCTTC. This encodes CASSLGAGVYYNEQFF.

This sequence joins TRBV27 and TRBJ2-6; TRBD2 is a possible D gene (8 bases). Germline CDR1 and CDR2: MNHEY and SMNVEV (reference sequence). The CDR3 is made up of 20 amino acids. V was cut by 6 bases and J by 2 bases, with 26 bases left in between. In DNA, the CDR3 is TGTGCCAGCAGCCTCAGGGGGGCTAGGGGAGCGGGAGCTGGGGCCAACGTCCTGACTTTC. It translates to CASSLRGARGAGAGANVLTF.

CDR3 nucleotide sequence: TGTGCCAGCCTACGGACCCGGGACAGGGATTTCCCTAACTATGGCTACACCTTC. Translating gives CASLRTRDRDFPNYGYTF. This rearrangement joins TRBV19 to TRBJ1-2, with 9 bases that match TRBD1. The CDR3 is made up of 18 amino acids. Germline CDR1 reads LNHDA; CDR2 reads SQIVND (reference sequence). Trimming cost V 9 bases and J 0 bases; bases outside gene matches: 17.

The chain carries TRBV5-8 and TRBJ1-1; 10 nucleotides line up with TRBD1. Per germline, CDR1 SGHTS and CDR2 YDEGEE. This CDR3 is 14 amino acids long. Trimming removed 2 bases from V and 5 bases from J; junction bases left unmatched: 3. CDR3 DNA sequence: TGTGCCAGCAGCTTCGACAGGGGGCGGACTGAAGCTTTCTTT. This translates into CASSFDRGRTEAFF. The full variable domain, with the rest looked up from reference TRBV5-8 and TRBJ1-1, is EAGVTQSPTHLIKTRGQQATLRCSPISGHTSVYWYQQALGLGLQFLLWYDEGEERNRGNFPPRFSGRQFPNYSSELNVNALELEDSALYLCASSFDRGRTEAFFGQGTRLTVV.

This chain uses TRBV10-3 with TRBJ2-1; 12 nucleotides line up with TRBD2. V lost 4 bases and J lost 8; bases outside the gene matches: 6. CDR3 size: 15 residues. Germline V gene data show CDR1 as ENHRY and CDR2 as SYGVKD. The CDR3 reads CAISGLAGDVDEQFF. The DNA of the CDR3 is TGTGCCATCAGTGGACTAGCGGGAGATGTAGATGAGCAGTTCTTC.

This clone appeared a single time. The V call is TRBV10-3, the J call TRBJ2-7; D is perhaps TRBD2 (7 bases). V shed 8 bases and J shed 7 bases, with 21 bases lying between them. The length of the CDR3 is 14 residues. The germline V gene has CDR1 ENHRY and CDR2 SYGVKD. The CDR3, as DNA: TGTGCCATCCGTATGGGGGGGCCCCTGAGGGAGCAGTACTTC. It is translated as CAIRMGGPLREQYF.

DNA for the CDR3: TGTGCCAGCAGCCGTAGCCCCGCGGGAGAAGGGGAGACCCAGTACTTC. Protein: CASSRSPAGEGETQYF. The V gene is TRBV9, the J gene TRBJ2-5; 7 nucleotides match TRBD2. Germline lookup yields CDR1 SGDLS and CDR2 YYNGEE. V was pared by 4 bases and J by 5 bases, with 14 bases of the junction left unmatched. The CDR3 runs 16 residues.

The J gene is TRBJ1-2, the V gene TRBV11-3; perhaps TRBD1 as D (6 bases). V dropped 1 base and J dropped 8 bases, with 14 bases sitting between them. The CDR3 is 14 residues long. Germline CDR1 SGHNT, CDR2 YENEEA. CDR3 bases: TGTGCCAGCAGCTTAGTCAGGGGTGGATACGGCTACACCTTC. Translation: CASSLVRGGYGYTF. Full variable domain (remainder filled in from reference TRBV11-3 and TRBJ1-2): EAGVVQSPRYKIIEKKQPVAFWCNPISGHNTLYWYLQNLGQGPELLIRYENEEAVDDSQLPKDRFSAERLKGVDSTLKIQPAELGDSAVYLCASSLVRGGYGYTFGSGTRLTVV.

There are a few counts of this clone. The chain joins TRBV9 to TRBJ2-5; 8 bases align to TRBD2. Germline V gene data show CDR1 as SGDLS and CDR2 as YYNGEE. V shed 0 bases and J 4 bases; nucleotides not matched to a gene: 8. There are 16 residues in the CDR3. The CDR3 reads CASSVGGAGAGETQYF. The CDR3 DNA follows: TGTGCCAGCAGCGTAGGGGGAGCGGGAGCGGGAGAGACCCAGTACTTC.

This chain uses TRBV12-5 with TRBJ1-1; D gene ambiguous. Trimming took 8 bases from V and 8 from J, leaving 15 bases between them. There are 12 residues in the CDR3. The V gene's germline CDR1 is LGHNT and CDR2 FRNRAP. The CDR3 here is CASLLGWAEAFF. The CDR3, as DNA: TGTGCTAGTTTACTGGGCTGGGCGGAAGCTTTCTTT.

This clone has just a few counts. This chain links TRBV11-1 with TRBJ2-3; TRBD1 matches 8 bases. Per germline, CDR1 SGHAT and CDR2 FQDESV (reference sequence). Trimming removed 8 bases from V and 0 bases from J; junction bases left unmatched: 7. The CDR3 covers 15 residues. The CDR3 is CASARQGRSTDTQYF. For the CDR3, the DNA is TGTGCCAGCGCTAGACAGGGGAGGAGCACAGATACGCAGTATTTT. The full variable domain, rest sourced from reference TRBV11-1 and TRBJ2-3, is EAEVAQSPRYKITEKSQAVAFWCDPISGHATLYWYRQILGQGPELLVQFQDESVVDDSQLPKDRFSAERLKGVDSTLKIQPAELGDSAMYLCASARQGRSTDTQYFGPGTRLTVL.

This chain uses TRBV6-6 with TRBJ1-5; TRBD1 aligns across 8 bases. The CDR3 is made up of 15 amino acids. CDR1 MNHNY and CDR2 SVGAGI come from the germline V gene (reference sequence). The V segment lost 6 bases and the J segment 5 bases; nucleotides outside the gene matches: 9. CDR3 protein: CASRTTGTGYQPQHF. CDR3 sequence (DNA): TGTGCCAGCAGAACTACTGGGACAGGTTATCAGCCCCAGCATTTT.

This chain joins TRBV6-4 and TRBJ2-3; D unresolved. V dropped 6 bases and J dropped 0 bases, with 4 bases sitting between them. Germline loops: CDR1 MRHNA, CDR2 SNTAGT. The CDR3 spans 12 residues. The CDR3, as DNA: TGTGCCAGCAGCCCTAGCACAGATACGCAGTATTTT. As protein: CASSPSTDTQYF.

The genes are TRBV19 and TRBJ2-2, with 11 nucleotides matching TRBD2. J was trimmed by 5 bases and V by 8 bases; bases with no gene match: 7. This CDR3 spans 15 amino acids. CDR1 and CDR2 from the germline V gene are LNHDA and SQIVND (reference sequence). The chain's CDR3 is CASGRGLAVTGELFF. DNA for the CDR3: TGTGCCAGTGGCAGGGGACTAGCGGTTACCGGGGAGCTGTTTTTT. The full variable domain, in which reference TRBV19 and TRBJ2-2 provide the parts outside the CDR3, is DGGITQSPKYLFRKEGQNVTLSCEQNLNHDAMYWYRQDPGQGLRLIYYSQIVNDFQKGDIAEGYSVSREKKESFPLTVTSAQKNPTAFYLCASGRGLAVTGELFFGEGSRLTVL.

This clone was recorded only once. The genes are TRBV6-2 or TRBV6-3 and TRBJ2-7; maybe TRBD1 (6 bases). CDR1 MNHEY and CDR2 SVGEGT come from the germline V gene. Trimming took off 5 bases at V and 2 bases at J, with 13 bases between the two ends. CDR3 length: 14 amino acids. CDR3 sequence: CASSARQVAYEQYF. The CDR3 DNA follows: TGTGCCAGCAGTGCCCGACAGGTTGCCTACGAGCAGTACTTC.

The chain couples TRBV10-3 to TRBJ1-2; TRBD1 is a possible D gene (6 bases). The V end was cut by 3 bases, the J end by 3 bases, with 11 bases between. CDR1 is ENHRY and CDR2 is SYGVKD in the germline V gene. The CDR3 spans 14 residues. The CDR3 spells CAISERQDYYGYTF. In nucleotides, the CDR3 is TGTGCCATCAGTGAAAGACAGGACTACTATGGCTACACCTTC.

The chain couples TRBV5-1 to TRBJ2-7; 10 positions agree with TRBD1. CDR3 size: 14 residues. Trimming cost V 4 bases and J 5 bases; bases outside gene matches: 6. Germline V gives CDR1 SGHRS, CDR2 YFSETQ. CDR3 residues: CASSAGTGAHEQYF. DNA for the CDR3: TGCGCCAGCAGCGCGGGGACAGGGGCCCACGAGCAGTACTTC.